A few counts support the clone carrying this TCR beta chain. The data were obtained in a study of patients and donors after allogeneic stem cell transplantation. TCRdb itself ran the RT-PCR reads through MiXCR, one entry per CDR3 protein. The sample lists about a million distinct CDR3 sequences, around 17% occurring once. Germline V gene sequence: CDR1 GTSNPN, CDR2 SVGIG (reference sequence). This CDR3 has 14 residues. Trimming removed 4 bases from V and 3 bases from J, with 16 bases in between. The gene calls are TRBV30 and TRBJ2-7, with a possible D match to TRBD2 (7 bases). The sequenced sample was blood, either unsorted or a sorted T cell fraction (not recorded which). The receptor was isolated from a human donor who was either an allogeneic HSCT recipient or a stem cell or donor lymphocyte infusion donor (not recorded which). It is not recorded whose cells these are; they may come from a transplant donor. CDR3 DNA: TGTGCCTGGACCCGAGGGGGGGCGGGCTACGAGCAGTACTTC. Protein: CAWTRGGAGYEQYF.